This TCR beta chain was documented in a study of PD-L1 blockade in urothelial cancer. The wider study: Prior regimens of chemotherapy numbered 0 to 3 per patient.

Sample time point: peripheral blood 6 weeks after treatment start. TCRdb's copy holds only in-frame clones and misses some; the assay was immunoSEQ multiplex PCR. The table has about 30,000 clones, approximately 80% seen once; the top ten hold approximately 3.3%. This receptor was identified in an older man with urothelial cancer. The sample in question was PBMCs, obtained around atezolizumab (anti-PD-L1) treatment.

Here the CDR3 reads CATRQGNYGYTF. CDR3 nucleotide sequence: TGTGCCACCCGACAGGGTAACTATGGCTACACCTTC. This chain links TRBV28 with TRBJ1-2, with TRBD1 identical over 7 bases. CDR1 MDHEN and CDR2 SYDVKM come from the germline V gene. V lost 10 bases and J lost 1; bases outside the gene matches: 3. The CDR3 contains 12 residues.